This is a list of T cell receptor beta chains from one sample in a study of cytomegalovirus exposure and HLA in healthy donors. Sequenced by immunoSEQ multiplex PCR; TCRdb stores in-frame clones only, minus some. The sample comprises approximately 150,000 clones, around 78% of which are singletons, and roughly 6% rests with the top ten. The sequencing sample was made of PBMCs. The source is a woman aged 35 to 49 in good health and CMV-seropositive. CDR3s include the opening cysteine and the closing phenylalanine or tryptophan.

TRBJ2-5	TRBV5-1	CASSFNEGRETQYF
TRBJ1-2	TRBV30	CAWSNPRDIQF
TRBJ1-5	TRBV13	CASSLGRFQPQHF
TRBJ1-1	TRBV29-1	CSVADRDAEAFF
TRBJ2-7	TRBV19	CASSTREVAYEQYF
TRBJ2-3	TRBV4-2	CASSQEGTSLSTDTQYF
TRBJ1-1	TRBV7-9	CASSTDGSEAFF
TRBJ2-1	TRBV6-5	CASTHLGRGDNEQFF
TRBJ2-5	TRBV5-4	CASRDSTGNEETQYF
TRBJ2-1	TRBV29-1	CSVDGLAGEISGGYNEQFF
TRBJ1-5	TRBV29-1	CSPPTPRGGNQPQHF
TRBJ2-3	TRBV10-3	CATTSGRNTDTQYF
TRBJ2-1	TRBV11-2	CASRGGADRNNEQFF
TRBJ2-7	TRBV7-2	CASSLAGRGLAGLPYEQYF
TRBJ2-7	TRBV29-1	CSVGTSVSSYEQYF
TRBJ2-1	TRBV5-1	CASSFFPGNNEQFF
TRBJ1-3	TRBV14	CASSPSGALGNTIYF
TRBJ1-1	TRBV5-1	CASSLGGQGFTEAFF
TRBJ2-5	TRBV5-1	CASSHGTRGGQETQYF
TRBJ2-3	TRBV10-1	CASSAQRADTQYF
TRBJ2-1	TRBV5-1	CASSLVGGTEQFF
TRBJ1-5	TRBV6-5	CASSPRDRMSQPQHF
NA	TRBV30	CAWARGRYEQYF
TRBJ2-6	TRBV5-5	CASSLWAMGANVLTF
TRBJ1-3	TRBV5-1	CASSLEPGNTIYF
TRBJ1-2	TRBV7-9	CASSLEPYGYTF
TRBJ2-4	TRBV27	CASSRASGTVAKNIQYF
TRBJ2-7	TRBV19	CASSIPGYEQYF
TRBJ1-3	TRBV19	CASRSLISDTIYF
TRBJ2-7	TRBV7-9	CASSGGGTSNPRWAEQYF
TRBJ2-7	TRBV6-5	CASSYSGTQDEQYF
TRBJ2-1	TRBV5-4	CASSLGQGPIF
TRBJ2-1	TRBV20-1	CSAEGTRAQFF
TRBJ2-1	TRBV11-3	CASSLSGTGPYNEQFF
TRBJ2-3	TRBV5-1	CASSLDRLAGGTQYF
TRBJ2-3	TRBV2	CASSVKGAPQDTQYF
TRBJ2-7	TRBV27	CDRDRGPYEQYF
TRBJ2-5	TRBV18	CASSPPGLQTQYF
TRBJ2-1	TRBV29-1	CSVVRRANNEQFF
TRBJ2-3	TRBV28	CASSSPSGITDTQYF
TRBJ1-1	TRBV5-4	CASSLAAGAVTEAFF
TRBJ2-3	TRBV4-1	CASSQGMYGTDTQYF
TRBJ2-1	TRBV7-9	CASSLSGNEQFF
TRBJ2-3	TRBV7-7	CASSPGLAGADTQYF
TRBJ2-3	TRBV5-1	CASSLVVQGSTDTQYF
TRBJ2-1	TRBV19	CASSEILLTEQFF
TRBJ1-3	TRBV11-3	CASSLVGQGVRNTIYF
TRBJ1-4	TRBV7-9	CASSFSGTGNEKLFF
TRBJ2-1	TRBV5-4	CASSIRQGESYNEQFF
TRBJ2-2	TRBV7-6	CASSRLAGIGELFF
TRBJ1-4	TRBV4-2	CASSQQGDEKLFF
TRBJ2-3	TRBV5-1	CASSLVLSGRAGDTQYF
TRBJ1-5	TRBV27	CASRPGMGNQPQHF
TRBJ1-6	TRBV4-1	CASSLGRTSPLHF